This T cell receptor beta chain comes out of a study of blood T cell repertoires in COVID-19. Whole-study context: The analysed material was cDNA or gDNA that came from T cells, B-cell-depleted T cells, or PBMCs.

Seattle patients were enrolled during active infection and followed longitudinally. Germline V gene data show CDR1 as WNHNN and CDR2 as SYGVQD (reference sequence). V gave up 6 bases and J gave up 1 base; unmatched junction bases: 8. This CDR3 has 16 residues. The authors' processing: Reference gene primer amplification gave estimated nucleated cell counts. TCRdb's table, derived via immunoSEQ multiplex PCR, lists solely in-frame clones and lacks some. That table is the source of V, J and clone size, and D and trimming were worked out from the DNA. The sample records about 360,000 clones, around nine tenths being singletons.

The source material was peripheral blood. The J gene is TRBJ1-5, the V gene TRBV10-1, with 8 bases identical to TRBD1. The clonotype originates from a woman in her sixties with COVID-19, enrolled during active disease. In DNA form, the CDR3 reads TGCGCCAGCAGACCGGGACAGGAGAGCAGCAATCAGCCCCAGCATTTT. It codes for CASRPGQESSNQPQHF.